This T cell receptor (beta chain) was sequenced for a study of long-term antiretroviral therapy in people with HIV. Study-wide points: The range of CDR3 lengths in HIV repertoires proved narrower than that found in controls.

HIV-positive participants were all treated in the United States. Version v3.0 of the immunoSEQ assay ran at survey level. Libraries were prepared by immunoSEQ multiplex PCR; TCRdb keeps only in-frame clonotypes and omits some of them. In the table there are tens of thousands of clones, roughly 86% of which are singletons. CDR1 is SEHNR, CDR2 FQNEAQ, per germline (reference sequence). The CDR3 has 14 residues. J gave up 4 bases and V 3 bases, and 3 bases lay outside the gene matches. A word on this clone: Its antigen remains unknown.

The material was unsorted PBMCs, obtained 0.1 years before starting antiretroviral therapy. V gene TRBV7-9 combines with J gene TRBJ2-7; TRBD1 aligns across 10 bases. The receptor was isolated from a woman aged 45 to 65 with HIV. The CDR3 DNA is TGTGCCAGCAGCTTCGACAGGGGGCCTTACGAGCAGTACTTC. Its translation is CASSFDRGPYEQYF.